One sample yielded the 9 T cell receptor beta chains listed below, sequenced in a study of T cells in pancreatic ductal adenocarcinoma. Clones were sequenced by immunoSEQ multiplex PCR, and TCRdb holds only the in-frame ones, with some missing. The sample holds approximately 97,000 clones, more than 90% seen once. The selected patients with pancreatic ductal adenocarcinoma had surgery but no neoadjuvant therapy. Sequenced: PBMCs. All receptors come from a human donor with pancreatic ductal adenocarcinoma.

The chain employs TRBV19 and TRBJ2-2; 9 positions agree with TRBD1. V was clipped by 10 bases and J by 5 bases; unmatched bases: 8. CDR1 and CDR2 (germline): LNHDA, SQIVND (reference sequence). The CDR3 spans 14 residues. The CDR3 loop reads CATSGTGWTGELFF. Here the CDR3 DNA reads TGTGCCACTTCCGGGACAGGGTGGACCGGGGAGCTGTTTTTT.

This rearrangement joins TRBV28 to TRBJ1-1, with D possibly TRBD1 on 5 matching bases. The CDR3 runs to 12 residues. The V gene lost 4 bases and the J gene lost 6 bases, with 9 bases spanning the gap. Germline CDR1 reads MDHEN; CDR2 reads SYDVKM. Here the CDR3 DNA reads TGTGCCAGCAGTTCGCAGACAGCTGAAGCTTTCTTT. It is translated as CASSSQTAEAFF.

The V gene is TRBV5-1, the J gene TRBJ2-5; 8 nucleotides agree with TRBD1. The trim removed 3 bases at V and 7 bases at J, leaving 8 bases unmatched. The CDR3 covers 14 residues. CDR1 is SGHRS and CDR2 is YFSETQ in the germline V gene. CDR3 protein: CASSSDRELGTQYF. The CDR3 bases are TGCGCCAGCAGCTCGGACAGGGAGCTGGGGACCCAGTACTTC.

This sequence joins TRBV7-2 and TRBJ2-7, with D possibly matching TRBD1 (5 bases). CDR1 is SGHTA and CDR2 is FQGNSA in the germline V gene. V lost 6 bases and J 1 base, leaving 10 bases between the germline ends. This CDR3 contains 13 residues. Written as DNA, the CDR3 is TGTGCCAGCAGGATGACAGCTTCCTACGAGCAGTACTTC. As protein: CASRMTASYEQYF.

The V and J genes are TRBV11-1 and TRBJ2-7; a weak D match, TRBD1 (5 bases). Trimming cost V 3 bases and J 6 bases, with 12 bases left between them. The CDR3 loop spans 13 amino acids. Germline V CDR1 and CDR2: SGHAT, FQDESV (reference sequence). As DNA, the CDR3 is TGTGCCAGCAGCTTTGGGGCGGCGAGCGAGCAGTACTTC. Protein product: CASSFGAASEQYF.

The chain joins TRBV5-1 to TRBJ2-3; 12 bases are a match to TRBD2. The CDR3 contains 15 residues. Germline CDR1 and CDR2: SGHRS and YFSETQ. The V segment lost 4 bases and the J segment 3 bases; nucleotides outside the gene matches: 3. The DNA for the CDR3 is TGCGCCAGCAGCGGGGGGACTAGCGGGACAGATACGCAGTATTTT. Protein product: CASSGGTSGTDTQYF.

This chain links TRBV7-9 with TRBJ1-3; D is uncertain. The CDR3 spans 14 residues. Germline V gene data show CDR1 as SEHNR and CDR2 as FQNEAQ (reference sequence). V was shortened by 1 base and J by 4 bases, with 8 bases between the two germline ends. The CDR3 DNA sequence: TGTGCCAGCAGCTTAGAAGACATGGGAAACACCATATATTTT. As protein: CASSLEDMGNTIYF. Variable domain in full (rest from reference TRBV7-9 and TRBJ1-3): DTGVSQNPRHKITKRGQNVTFRCDPISEHNRLYWYRQTLGQGPEFLTYFQNEAQLEKSRLLSDRFSAERPKGSFSTLEIQRTEQGDSAMYLCASSLEDMGNTIYFGEGSWLTVV.

This chain joins TRBV27 and TRBJ2-2; 9 bases match TRBD2. The germline V gene has CDR1 MNHEY and CDR2 SMNVEV (reference sequence). J gave up 4 bases and V 3 bases, and 6 bases lay outside the gene matches. The CDR3 is made up of 16 amino acids. CDR3 sequence reads: CASSFSGRWTTGELFF. DNA of the CDR3: TGTGCCAGCAGTTTTAGCGGGAGATGGACCACCGGGGAGCTGTTTTTT.

Only one count was recorded for this clone. The chain has TRBV5-1 and TRBJ1-3, with 10 bases fitting TRBD1. The germline V gene encodes CDR1 SGHRS and CDR2 YFSETQ. The CDR3 consists of 17 residues. After removal of 3 bases from V and 0 bases from J, the junction contained 6 bases not matched to a gene. As DNA, the CDR3 is TGCGCCAGCAGCTCCCCGACAGGGGGCTTCTCTGGAAACACCATATATTTT. Amino acid sequence: CASSSPTGGFSGNTIYF.